This T cell receptor beta chain was identified in a study of CD8+ T cells in alopecia areata (dated by TCRdb to the late 2010s). With respect to the entire study: Treated patients were enrolled in an open-label pilot trial of oral tofacitinib at 5 to 10 mg twice daily for moderate-to-severe alopecia areata. Patients stayed on tofacitinib for 6 to 18 months and then had 6 months of follow-up off drug so that delayed response and recurrence could be assessed. Disease severity in treated patients was measured with the SALT score, which quantifies the percentage of affected scalp surface area. In both human patients and the C3H/HeJ mouse model, the study applied high-throughput TCRbeta sequencing to look at T cell clonal expansion in alopecia areata. Human TCRbeta sequencing covered scalp tissue and sorted CD4+ and CD8+ peripheral blood T cells from patchy and totalis/universalis alopecia areata patients and healthy controls. Biopsies were taken from tofacitinib-treated patients at baseline and at 4 and 24 weeks of treatment, and a later scalp biopsy was taken in several of the tofacitinib-treated patients. Scalp clonality was compared across normal scalp (n=4), patchy alopecia areata scalp (n=8), and alopecia totalis/universalis scalp (n=8). RNA was obtained with the PAXgene miRNA kit for fixed scalp, the miRNeasy kit for PBMCs, and the RNeasy kit for mouse skin. TCRbeta CDR3 regions were amplified by immunoSEQ multiplex PCR using 35 Vbeta forward and 13 Jbeta reverse primers.

Trimming takes 3 bases from V and 0 bases from J, and the germline ends sit 12 bases apart. The CDR3 runs 17 residues from the cysteine to the phenylalanine. Only the CDR3 portion is preserved as DNA: 51 bases, with reading frame beginning at the first base. Sequences MNHEY (CDR1) and SMNVEV (CDR2) are obtained from the germline V gene (reference sequence). The paper as a whole reports these results and caveats: Scalp TCR repertoire analysis is complicated because resident alphabeta T cells in normal human skin are also sequenced, whereas mouse skin is dominated by gammadelta T cells. Scalp clonality and the number of expanded CD8+ clones among the top 100 scalp clones were significantly decreased by tofacitinib. TCR sequences shared between patients were less clear than in mice, possibly partly because of HLA diversity in the patient population. During tofacitinib treatment, many expanded lesional clones stuck around in both scalp and blood, and this persistence may partly explain why relapse happens after treatment is stopped. Lesional scalp, especially in alopecia totalis/universalis, showed higher clonality and more expanded CD8+ clones than normal scalp, suggesting antigenic drive. Because the treated cohort was small and had just a single nonresponder, larger studies are needed to establish links between baseline CD8+ expansion and response.

Library creation used the immunoSEQ multiplex PCR assay. RNA was extracted from all samples and reverse transcribed into cDNA as template for TCR sequencing. First-strand cDNA was synthesized using SuperScript III with a 2:1 mix of oligo-dT and random hexamers. A synthetic immune receptor repertoire was used to gauge amplification bias, and whatever bias remained was removed computationally. The study's own analysis went as follows. Raw reads were preprocessed to remove errors, and CDR3 was defined by IMGT conventions from the conserved cysteine to phenylalanine. Clonality was computed as 1 minus the Shannon entropy, with the entropy normalized by log2 of the number of productive unique TCRs. Whether each scalp clone was CD4 or CD8 was inferred by checking scalp TCRbeta sequences against the CD4 and CD8 repertoires from sorted blood. TCRdb obtained this table from immuneACCESS and retained in-frame rearrangements with V and J assigned. These tables miss some clones; where compared with another copy, unresolved V genes account for less than half of the shortfall, and the remainder is unexplained. V, J and clone size are taken as reported in that table, and D and trimming were inferred from the DNA itself. The sample records around 190,000 clones, roughly three fifths of which are singletons. The ten largest clones take up approximately 1.3% of the sample.

What the treatment or condition label conveys for this sample: oral pan-JAK inhibitor, 5-10 mg twice daily. Peripheral blood and lesional scalp punch biopsies were obtained from patients with alopecia areata. PBMCs were separated by density centrifugation and stained for CD3, CD4 and CD8, after which CD4+ and CD8+ T cells were sorted on a FACSAria. About this clone itself: No antigen is known for it. The record has no base qualities; no much larger clone is one base away.

This material consisted of CD4+ T cells sorted from blood, taken around week 50, from a patient treated with tofacitinib. This receptor was obtained from a human donor with alopecia areata. This receptor chain uses TRBV27 and TRBJ1-6; a confident D gene designation cannot be given. The base sequence is TGTGCCAGCAGTTTTCTAGGGCAAAGCTCCTATAATTCACCCCTCCACTTT. Translation gives CASSFLGQSSYNSPLHF.